This passage covers 23 T cell receptor beta chains from one sample sequenced in a study of shared clonotypes between healthy human individuals. Method: immunoSEQ multiplex PCR; TCRdb's copy keeps in-frame clones and lacks some. This sample has about 2 million clones, with 90% to 95% found just once. Sequencing used naive CD4+ T cells sorted from blood. Subset indicated: CD45RA+ positively selected. The receptors were sampled from a man aged 18 to 29 in good health.

The genes are TRBV30 and TRBJ1-2, with D unresolved. This CDR3 contains 16 residues. V was trimmed by 2 bases and J by 6 bases, leaving 22 bases between them. Germline CDR1 reads GTSNPN; CDR2 reads SVGIG (reference sequence). Written as DNA, the CDR3 is TGTGCCTGGAGTCGTGGACGGACTTCCTCATCGCATGGCTACACCTTC. Protein: CAWSRGRTSSSHGYTF.

The chain combines TRBV29-1 with TRBJ2-7, with 11 bases fitting TRBD2. V dropped 6 bases and J dropped 6; count of bases not matched to a gene: 13. The CDR3 contains 15 residues. Germline V CDR1 and CDR2: SQVTM, ANQGSEA. The CDR3 nucleotides are TGCAGCGTGTCCCTAGCGGGGGGCCCGGGATCCGAGCAGTACTTC. This encodes CSVSLAGGPGSEQYF.

Points on this clone: In the same sample, other DNA sequences code for this CDR3. This rearrangement joins TRBV5-1 to TRBJ1-1; D gene ambiguous. Germline CDR1 and CDR2: SGHRS and YFSETQ. V lost 0 bases and J 5 bases, leaving 11 bases between the germline ends. The CDR3 extends over 14 amino acids. CDR3 DNA: TGCGCCAGCAGCTTGGAAGGCGCGGGGACTGAAGCTTTCTTT. It translates to CASSLEGAGTEAFF.

This chain joins TRBV30 and TRBJ2-7; unclear D gene. Trimming pared 7 bases from V and 7 bases from J, leaving 17 bases between. The length of the CDR3 is 12 residues. Germline V gene lookup returns CDR1 GTSNPN and CDR2 SVGIG (reference sequence). The CDR3 reads CASKESQGEQYF. The CDR3 region has the DNA TGTGCCTCTAAAGAGTCTCAAGGGGAGCAGTACTTC. Together with reference TRBV30 and TRBJ2-7, the CDR3 gives the full variable domain: SQTIHQWPATLVQPVGSPLSLECTVEGTSNPNLYWYRQAAGRGLQLLFYSVGIGQISSEVPQNLSASRPQDRQFILSSKKLLLSDSGFYLCASKESQGEQYFGPGTRLTVT.

This clone was seen only once. The chain joins TRBV5-8 to TRBJ2-1, with 10 bases lining up with TRBD2. V gave up 6 bases and J gave up 0 bases; unmatched junction bases: 12. The CDR3 runs to 18 residues. Germline V gene lookup returns CDR1 SGHTS and CDR2 YDEGEE. The chain's CDR3 is CASNRWTSGDSSYNEQFF. The CDR3 DNA reads as TGTGCCAGCAACCGATGGACTAGCGGAGATAGCTCCTACAATGAGCAGTTCTTC.

J is TRBJ1-5 and V is TRBV4-2; TRBD1 is a possible D gene (6 bases). This CDR3 is built from 14 residues. V was clipped by 4 bases and J by 7 bases, with 14 bases between them. Germline lookup yields CDR1 LGHNA and CDR2 YNFKEQ. CDR3 protein: CASSRGGAQQPQHF. Here the CDR3 DNA reads TGTGCCAGCAGCCGAGGGGGGGCCCAGCAGCCCCAGCATTTT.

The chain uses TRBV5-6 and TRBJ1-2; D is unresolved. Deletions cut 0 bases from V and 8 bases from J, with 11 bases between. Germline values: CDR1 SGHDT, CDR2 YYEEEE. The CDR3 runs 13 residues. In nucleotides, the CDR3 is TGTGCCAGCAGCTTGGCGGCAGAGTGGGGCTACACCTTC. It yields the protein CASSLAAEWGYTF.

This sequence joins TRBV6-6 and TRBJ2-2, with D perhaps TRBD1 (5 bases). V lost 0 bases, J lost 6 bases, and 14 bases lay in between. Germline CDR1 reads MNHNY; CDR2 reads SVGAGI (reference sequence). The CDR3 runs 16 residues. The CDR3 nucleotides are TGTGCCAGCAGTTACTCGGTCCAGGGTATAGCCGGGGAGCTGTTTTTT. Translation: CASSYSVQGIAGELFF.

The V and J genes are TRBV27 and TRBJ1-2; 8 nucleotides agree with TRBD1. Trimming took 6 bases from V and 7 from J; bases not matched to a gene: 10. Germline values: CDR1 MNHEY, CDR2 SMNVEV (reference sequence). The CDR3 sequence is 14 residues long. The CDR3 nucleotides are TGTGCCAGCAGCCCCCAGGGGGCGGGAAGTGGCTACACCTTC. This sequence encodes CASSPQGAGSGYTF.

Only one count was recorded for this clone. This chain uses TRBV7-9 with TRBJ1-2, with 9 bases fitting TRBD1. Per the germline V gene, CDR1 is SEHNR and CDR2 is FQNEAQ (reference sequence). The CDR3 has 13 residues. V shed 5 bases and J 8 bases; nucleotides not matched to a gene: 6. The chain's CDR3 is CASSLRDREGYTF. DNA for the CDR3: TGTGCCAGCAGCCTCCGGGACAGGGAAGGCTACACCTTC.

This chain links TRBV10-2 with TRBJ1-4, with D maybe TRBD1 (5 bases). V was pared by 0 bases and J by 8 bases, with 16 bases between. This CDR3 contains 16 residues. CDR1 and CDR2 from the germline V gene are WSHSY and SAAADI. CDR3 in DNA: TGCGCCAGCAGTGAGTCGACTCAGACAGAGGGGGAAAAACTGTTTTTT. Protein sequence: CASSESTQTEGEKLFF.

The genes are TRBV10-3 and TRBJ1-1; 9 positions agree with TRBD1. Trimming at V came to 0 bases and at J to 0 bases, leaving 2 bases not matched to a gene. The CDR3 totals 16 residues. Germline V gene sequence: CDR1 ENHRY, CDR2 SYGVKD. As DNA, the CDR3 is TGTGCCATCAGTGAGTCTGGGACAGGGTTGAACACTGAAGCTTTCTTT. Protein sequence: CAISESGTGLNTEAFF.

V gene TRBV28 combines with J gene TRBJ1-4, with 8 bases lining up with TRBD1. After removal of 7 bases from V and 0 bases from J, the junction contained 7 bases not matched to a gene. The length of the CDR3 is 16 residues. CDR1 and CDR2 from the germline V gene are MDHEN and SYDVKM. The CDR3 loop reads CASNGQGGATNEKLFF. The DNA for the CDR3 is TGTGCCAGCAATGGACAGGGAGGGGCAACTAATGAAAAACTGTTTTTT.

The rearrangement links TRBV30 to TRBJ2-5; 14 bases line up with TRBD2. CDR1 is GTSNPN, CDR2 SVGIG, per germline (reference sequence). J was trimmed by 4 bases and V by 5 bases; bases with no gene match: 9. The CDR3 consists of 16 residues. CDR3 protein: CAWGTSGSFVGETQYF. The CDR3 DNA follows: TGTGCCTGGGGGACTAGCGGGAGTTTTGTCGGAGAGACCCAGTACTTC.

The J gene is TRBJ2-5, the V gene TRBV7-6; 8 bases are a match to TRBD2. The CDR3 contains 15 residues. Trimming at V came to 6 bases and at J to 1 base, leaving 7 bases not matched to a gene. Per the germline V gene, CDR1 is SGHVS and CDR2 is FNYEAQ. For the CDR3, the DNA is TGTGCCAGCAGTGGAGCGGGGGCACGCCAAGAGACCCAGTACTTC. It yields the protein CASSGAGARQETQYF.

The rearrangement uses TRBV30 and TRBJ1-1, with 8 bases identical to TRBD1. CDR1 is GTSNPN, CDR2 SVGIG, per germline (reference sequence). Germline trimming cut 5 bases from V and 6 bases from J; bases unmatched to any gene: 8. The CDR3 consists of 13 residues. The CDR3 loop is CAWQTGVQAEAFF. The CDR3 DNA reads as TGTGCCTGGCAGACAGGGGTTCAGGCTGAAGCTTTCTTT.

In the case of this clone: This sample also contains other DNA sequences that code for the same CDR3. The J gene is TRBJ1-3, the V gene TRBV18; 8 bases map to TRBD1. CDR1 is KGHSH and CDR2 is LQKENI in the germline V gene. CDR3 length: 15 amino acids. With 2 bases clipped from V and 3 bases from J, the junction kept 3 bases outside the gene matches. The CDR3 DNA follows: TGTGCCAGCTCACCAGGACAGGGAGGTGGAAACACCATATATTTT. Translating it yields CASSPGQGGGNTIYF. Filled out from reference TRBV18 and TRBJ1-3, the complete variable domain reads NAGVMQNPRHLVRRRGQEARLRCSPMKGHSHVYWYRQLPEEGLKFMVYLQKENIIDESGMPKERFSAEFPKEGPSILRIQQVVRGDSAAYFCASSPGQGGGNTIYFGEGSWLTVV.

This clone was recorded only once. V is TRBV28 and J is TRBJ2-7; 7 bases map to TRBD1. The CDR3 loop spans 15 amino acids. With V trimmed by 5 bases and J by 9 bases, 16 bases remained unmatched. Germline assignment: CDR1 MDHEN and CDR2 SYDVKM. The CDR3 DNA sequence: TGTGCCAGCAGTCCTGGGACAGTTCCAAGGGTTGGGCAGTACTTC. Translated, it gives CASSPGTVPRVGQYF.

CDR3 amino acids: CASSHRETSIWDAEAFF. The CDR3 region has the DNA TGTGCCAGCAGTCACAGGGAAACCAGCATATGGGACGCTGAAGCTTTCTTT. The J gene is TRBJ1-1, the V gene TRBV2, with a possible D match to TRBD1 (6 bases). Trimming removed 5 bases at V and 6 bases at J, with 25 bases between. This CDR3 is 17 amino acids long. Looked up from germline, CDR1 is SNHLY and CDR2 is FYNNEI.

This CDR3 is CASSFRGSYEQYF. The CDR3 region has the DNA TGTGCCAGCAGCTTTCGGGGGTCCTACGAGCAGTACTTC. The rearrangement uses TRBV7-8 and TRBJ2-7; TRBD2 might be the D (6 bases). The CDR3 is 13 amino acids. V was pared by 3 bases and J by 1 base, with 7 bases between. Germline-derived CDR1 and CDR2 are SGHVS and FQNEAQ.

The gene calls are TRBV5-1 and TRBJ1-3; weak D call: TRBD1 (6 bases). The CDR3 has 15 residues. CDR1 is SGHRS and CDR2 is YFSETQ in the germline V gene. Between the trimmed V and J ends, which lost 0 bases and 5 bases, there was a span of 12 bases. CDR3 in DNA: TGCGCCAGCAGCTTGGAAGGGGGGCGCCGAAACACCATATATTTT. It yields the protein CASSLEGGRRNTIYF.

This clone was observed once. The V call is TRBV30, the J call TRBJ1-6; no clear D gene. With 0 bases removed from V and 6 bases from J, the gap between germline ends came to 15 bases. The CDR3 sequence is 16 residues long. Germline values: CDR1 GTSNPN, CDR2 SVGIG (reference sequence). CDR3 region: CAWSVVTPQLNSPLHF. In DNA form, the CDR3 reads TGTGCCTGGAGTGTAGTGACACCTCAACTTAATTCACCCCTCCACTTT.

The V call is TRBV29-1, the J call TRBJ2-3, with D perhaps being TRBD1 or TRBD2 (5 bases each). The germline V gene encodes CDR1 SQVTM and CDR2 ANQGSEA. Trimming cost V 4 bases and J 4 bases, with 9 bases left between them. This CDR3 contains 12 residues. CDR3 coding DNA: TGCAGCGTTGGAGGGGTCGCAGATACGCAGTATTTT. It codes for CSVGGVADTQYF.